These T cell receptor beta chains were read from a single sample in a study of radiation and T cells in renal cell carcinoma. Repertoires were generated with immunoSEQ multiplex PCR, while TCRdb's copy carries only in-frame clones and drops some. The table records roughly 130,000 clones, about 88% of them present only once. The material was blood, obtained from a patient whose treatment included radiotherapy and nephrectomy. These receptors originate from a woman between 45 and 60 years old with renal cell carcinoma. The CDR3 runs from the conserved cysteine through the conserved F or W. D genes are given only for firm matches. For some rows the clone size is stated as once, few or many, or as a class when expanded; others skip it.

J,size,V,D,CDR3,DNA
TRBJ2-7,-,TRBV6-6,-,CASSKDSQEQYF,TGTGCCAGCAGTAAGGACAGTCAAGAGCAGTACTTC
TRBJ2-6,-,TRBV6-5,-,CASSTGTTGANVLTF,TGTGCCAGCAGCACCGGGACCACCGGGGCCAACGTCCTGACTTTC
TRBJ2-2,-,TRBV7-2,TRBD2,CASSQLAGETGELFF,TGTGCCAGCAGTCAACTAGCGGGGGAGACCGGGGAGCTGTTTTTT
TRBJ1-1,-,TRBV5-5,-,CASSLHLQGNTEAFF,TGTGCCAGCAGCCTCCATTTACAGGGGAACACTGAAGCTTTCTTT
TRBJ1-4,-,TRBV6-6,-,CASTRDPNEKLFF,TGTGCCAGCACCAGGGACCCTAATGAAAAACTGTTTTTT
TRBJ2-7,-,TRBV18,TRBD1,CASSNRGTGVYEQYF,TGTGCCAGCTCAAATCGCGGGACAGGGGTCTACGAGCAGTACTTC
TRBJ1-2,-,TRBV9,TRBD1,CASSPRTGRDGYTF,TGTGCCAGCAGCCCCCGGACAGGGAGAGACGGCTACACCTTC
TRBJ2-7,-,TRBV6-6,TRBD1,CASSSAGTGAYEQYF,TGTGCCAGCAGTTCCGCCGGGACAGGGGCGTACGAGCAGTACTTC
TRBJ2-7,-,TRBV5-5,-,CASSLWSGFTYEQYF,TGTGCCAGCAGCTTGTGGTCAGGGTTCACCTACGAGCAGTACTTC
TRBJ2-2,-,TRBV6-5,TRBD1,CASSKGQGEAGELFF,TGTGCCAGCAGTAAAGGACAGGGGGAGGCCGGGGAGCTGTTTTTT
TRBJ1-2,-,TRBV6-5,-,CASSYSSGVNYGYTF,TGTGCCAGCAGTTACTCGAGCGGGGTCAACTATGGCTACACCTTC
TRBJ2-5,-,TRBV5-1,-,CASSVNLWQAYQETQYF,TGCGCCAGCAGCGTGAATTTATGGCAGGCGTACCAAGAGACCCAGTACTTC
TRBJ2-1,-,TRBV10-3,TRBD1,CAIMGQDRGGSYNEQFF,TGTGCCATCATGGGACAGGATAGGGGTGGGTCCTACAATGAGCAGTTCTTC
TRBJ1-2,few,TRBV7-9,-,CASSLVGVYGYTF,TGTGCCAGCAGCTTAGTGGGAGTCTATGGCTACACCTTC
TRBJ1-2,-,TRBV5-6,-,CASSERMTDPNYGYTF,TGTGCCAGCAGCGAGCGGATGACAGATCCTAACTATGGCTACACCTTC
TRBJ1-1,-,TRBV7-8,-,CASSLSGGTEAFF,TGTGCCAGCAGCTTAAGTGGGGGCACTGAAGCTTTCTTT
TRBJ1-5,-,TRBV6-1,-,CASSEVLSNQPQHF,TGTGCCAGCAGTGAAGTGCTCAGCAATCAGCCCCAGCATTTT